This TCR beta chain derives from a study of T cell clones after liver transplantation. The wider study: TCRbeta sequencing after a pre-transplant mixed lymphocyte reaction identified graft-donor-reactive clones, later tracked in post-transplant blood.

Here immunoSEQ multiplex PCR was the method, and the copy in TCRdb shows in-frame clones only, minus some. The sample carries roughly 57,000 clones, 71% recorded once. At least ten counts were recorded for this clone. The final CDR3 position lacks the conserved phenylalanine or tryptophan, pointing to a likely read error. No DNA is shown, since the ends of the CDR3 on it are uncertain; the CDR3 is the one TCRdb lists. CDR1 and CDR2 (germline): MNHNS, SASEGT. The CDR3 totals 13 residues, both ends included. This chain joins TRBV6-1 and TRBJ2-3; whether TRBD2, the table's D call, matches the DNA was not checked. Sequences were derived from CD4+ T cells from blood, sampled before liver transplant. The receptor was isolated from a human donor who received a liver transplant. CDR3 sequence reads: CASSEITSGAPLL.